The entry that follows covers one TCR beta chain sequence. No antigen is known for it. The data were taken from a study of naive and memory T cell subsets. J lost 9 bases, V lost 4 bases, and 7 bases had no gene match. CDR1 is MDHEN and CDR2 is SYDVKM in the germline V gene. The CDR3 has 14 amino acids. The beta constant-region primer was an equimolar mix of two oligonucleotides covering TRBC1 and TRBC2. Four rounds of PCR amplified the ligated cDNA using nested alpha and beta constant-region primers plus SP2. TCRdb recomputed calls from the UMI-ligation and nested PCR reads with MiXCR, one row per CDR3 protein. The sample carries under 150,000 distinct CDR3 sequences, about 20% recorded once. CD4 T cells were positively selected, then CD8 T cells from the CD4-negative fraction. General study points: TCR counts from RNA may reflect activation-linked expression changes. A few larger clonotypes appeared in naive repertoires, especially CD8, possibly memory cells re-expressing CD45RA.

This sequence was found in a human donor in good health. Sequenced material: naive CD8+ T cells from blood. J is TRBJ2-1 and V is TRBV28, with TRBD1 identical over 9 bases. The CDR3 bases are TGTGCCAGCAGTTCCCCGGGACAGGGTTCTGAGCAGTTCTTC. Amino acid sequence: CASSSPGQGSEQFF.